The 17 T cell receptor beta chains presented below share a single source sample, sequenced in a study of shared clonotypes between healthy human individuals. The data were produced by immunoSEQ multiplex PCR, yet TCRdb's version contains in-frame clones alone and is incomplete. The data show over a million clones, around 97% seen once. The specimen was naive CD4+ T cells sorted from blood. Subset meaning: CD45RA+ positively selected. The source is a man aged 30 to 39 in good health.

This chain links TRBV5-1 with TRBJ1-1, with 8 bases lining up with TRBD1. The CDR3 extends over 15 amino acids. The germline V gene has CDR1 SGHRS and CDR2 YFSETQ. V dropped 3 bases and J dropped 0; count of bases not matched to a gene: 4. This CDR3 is CASSSRQGMNTEAFF. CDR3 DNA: TGCGCCAGCAGCTCCCGACAGGGGATGAACACTGAAGCTTTCTTT.

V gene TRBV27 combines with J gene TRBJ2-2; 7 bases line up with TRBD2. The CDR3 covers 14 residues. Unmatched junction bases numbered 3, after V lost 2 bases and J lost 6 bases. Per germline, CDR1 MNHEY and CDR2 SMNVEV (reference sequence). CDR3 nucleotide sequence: TGTGCCAGCAGTTTAGGGGGAGGGGCCGGGGAGCTGTTTTTT. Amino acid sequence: CASSLGGGAGELFF.

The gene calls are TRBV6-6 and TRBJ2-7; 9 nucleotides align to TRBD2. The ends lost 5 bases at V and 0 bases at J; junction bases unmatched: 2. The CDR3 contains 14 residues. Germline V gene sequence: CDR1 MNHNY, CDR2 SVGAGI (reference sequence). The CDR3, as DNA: TGTGCCAGCAGTGAGACTAGCGGCTCCTACGAGCAGTACTTC. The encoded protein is CASSETSGSYEQYF.

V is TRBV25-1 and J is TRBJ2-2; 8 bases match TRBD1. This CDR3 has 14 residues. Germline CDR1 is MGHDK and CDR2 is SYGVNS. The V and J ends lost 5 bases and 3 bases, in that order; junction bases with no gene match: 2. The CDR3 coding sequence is TGTGCCAGCAGTCTGACAGGGGACACCGGGGAGCTGTTTTTT. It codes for CASSLTGDTGELFF.

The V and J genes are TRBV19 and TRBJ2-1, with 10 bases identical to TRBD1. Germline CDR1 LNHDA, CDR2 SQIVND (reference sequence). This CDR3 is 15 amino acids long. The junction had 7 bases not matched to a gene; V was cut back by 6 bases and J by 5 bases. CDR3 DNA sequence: TGTGCCAGTAGAAAGGTCGGGACAGGGGACAATGAGCAGTTCTTC. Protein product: CASRKVGTGDNEQFF.

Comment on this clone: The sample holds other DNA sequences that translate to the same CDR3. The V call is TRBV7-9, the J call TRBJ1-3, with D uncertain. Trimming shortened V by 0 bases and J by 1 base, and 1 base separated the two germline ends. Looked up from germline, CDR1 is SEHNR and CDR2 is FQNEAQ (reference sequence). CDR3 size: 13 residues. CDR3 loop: CASSLASGNTIYF. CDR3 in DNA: TGTGCCAGCAGCTTAGCGTCTGGAAACACCATATATTTT.

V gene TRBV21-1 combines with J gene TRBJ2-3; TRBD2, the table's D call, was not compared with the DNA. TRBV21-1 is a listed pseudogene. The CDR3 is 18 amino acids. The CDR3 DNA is TGTGCCAGCAGCAAAGCGACCCAGCAGCGGGAGGACACAGATACGCAGTATTTT. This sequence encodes CASSKATQQREDTDTQYF.

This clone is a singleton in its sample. CDR3 sequence (DNA): TGTGCCAGCAGTGACCCGGCGAGCGGCTACAATGAGCAGTTCTTC. This sequence encodes CASSDPASGYNEQFF. The chain has TRBV25-1 and TRBJ2-1, with a weak D call TRBD2 (5 bases). The V end lost 3 bases, the J end lost 3 bases, and 12 bases lay between the germline ends. CDR3 length: 15 residues. Looked up from germline, CDR1 is MGHDK and CDR2 is SYGVNS.

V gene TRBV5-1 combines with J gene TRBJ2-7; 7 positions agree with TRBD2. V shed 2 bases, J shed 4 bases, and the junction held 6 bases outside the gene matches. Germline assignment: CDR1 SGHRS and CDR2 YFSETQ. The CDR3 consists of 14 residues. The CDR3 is CASSLASGEYEQYF. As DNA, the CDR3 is TGCGCCAGCAGCTTAGCTAGCGGAGAATACGAGCAGTACTTC.

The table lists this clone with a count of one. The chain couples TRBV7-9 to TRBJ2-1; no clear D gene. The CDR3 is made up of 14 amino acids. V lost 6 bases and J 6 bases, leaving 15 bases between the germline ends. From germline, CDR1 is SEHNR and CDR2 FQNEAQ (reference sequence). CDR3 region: CASRFPKKGNEQFF. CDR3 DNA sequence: TGTGCCAGCAGATTCCCGAAAAAGGGCAATGAGCAGTTCTTC.

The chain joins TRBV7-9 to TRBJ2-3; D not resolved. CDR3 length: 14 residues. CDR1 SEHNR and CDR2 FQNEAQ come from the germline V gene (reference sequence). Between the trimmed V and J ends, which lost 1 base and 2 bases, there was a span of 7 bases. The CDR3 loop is CASSLDGHTDTQYF. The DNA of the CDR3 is TGTGCCAGCAGCTTAGACGGTCACACAGATACGCAGTATTTT.

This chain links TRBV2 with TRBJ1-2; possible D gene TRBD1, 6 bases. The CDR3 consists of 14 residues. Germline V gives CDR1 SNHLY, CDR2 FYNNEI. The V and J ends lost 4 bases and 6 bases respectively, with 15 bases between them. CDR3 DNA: TGTGCCAGCAGTGGACAGGTACAAGCCCATGGCTACACCTTC. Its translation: CASSGQVQAHGYTF.

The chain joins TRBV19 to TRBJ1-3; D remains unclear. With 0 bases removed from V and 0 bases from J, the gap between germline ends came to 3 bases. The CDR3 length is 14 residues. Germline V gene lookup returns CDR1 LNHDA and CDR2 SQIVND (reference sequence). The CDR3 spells CASSIDDSGNTIYF. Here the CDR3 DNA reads TGTGCCAGTAGTATAGACGACTCTGGAAACACCATATATTTT.

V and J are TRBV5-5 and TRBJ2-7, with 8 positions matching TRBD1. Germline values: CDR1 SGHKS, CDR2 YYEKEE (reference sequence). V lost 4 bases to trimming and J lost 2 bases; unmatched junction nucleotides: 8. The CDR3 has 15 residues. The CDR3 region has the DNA TGTGCCAGCAGCCTAAGACAGGGGCTGACCTACGAGCAGTACTTC. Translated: CASSLRQGLTYEQYF.

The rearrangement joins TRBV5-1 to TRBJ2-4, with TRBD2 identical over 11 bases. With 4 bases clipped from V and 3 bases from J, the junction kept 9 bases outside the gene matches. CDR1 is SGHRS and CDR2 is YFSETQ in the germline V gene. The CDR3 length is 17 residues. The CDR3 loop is CASSVGTSGAYKNIQYF. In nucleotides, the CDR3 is TGCGCCAGCAGCGTAGGGACTAGCGGAGCCTACAAAAACATTCAGTACTTC.

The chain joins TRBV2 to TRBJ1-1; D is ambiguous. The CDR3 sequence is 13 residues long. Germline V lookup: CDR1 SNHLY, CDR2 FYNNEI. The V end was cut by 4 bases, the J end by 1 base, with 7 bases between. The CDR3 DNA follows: TGTGCCAGCAGTGTGGGAGAGAACACTGAAGCTTTCTTT. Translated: CASSVGENTEAFF.

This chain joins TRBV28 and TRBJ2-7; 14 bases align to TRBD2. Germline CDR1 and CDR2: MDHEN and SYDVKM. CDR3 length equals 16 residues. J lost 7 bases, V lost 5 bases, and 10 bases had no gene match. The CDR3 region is CASSTPGTSGSDEQYF. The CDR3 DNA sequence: TGTGCCAGCAGTACTCCCGGGACTAGCGGGAGTGATGAGCAGTACTTC. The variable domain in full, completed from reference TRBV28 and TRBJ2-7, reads DVKVTQSSRYLVKRTGEKVFLECVQDMDHENMFWYRQDPGLGLRLIYFSYDVKMKEKGDIPEGYSVSREKKERFSLILESASTNQTSMYLCASSTPGTSGSDEQYFGPGTRLTVT.